This entry describes one T cell receptor (beta chain). Its antigen is currently not known. No much larger clone exists at a distance of one base, and base qualities are not known. TCR beta CDR3 regions were amplified from RNA transcripts. The TCR CDR3 was subjected to a first round of RT-PCR using the HTBI primer set and the Qiagen OneStep RT-PCR kit. Libraries were constructed in a second round of multiplex PCR, after which size selection and purification were performed. Libraries were sequenced paired-end with 100 bp reads on an Illumina HiSeq2000. Regarding the original processing steps: SOAPnuke was used to process the raw data, throwing out any read that contained adapters or uncalled bases, had a mean Phred below 15, or lacked an exact constant-primer or identifier match. COPE v1.2.5 was used to merge the high-quality paired reads, and each unique nucleotide sequence was defined as a clonotype. MiTCR v1.1 was used to align clonotypes to the IMGT TRBV, TRBD and TRBJ reference segments. Only V-J combinations with frequency above 0.0001, covering approximately 99% of repertoires, were analysed. A TCS score was defined as the ratio of F50 (clonal expansion) to E x V (chaos), with BLOSUM62-based TCRdist applied between CDR3 peptides within each V-J. Welch's t-statistics and random forest reduced approximately 520 V-J features to under 15, which were used in a naive Bayes classifier (R e1071). TCRdb reanalyzed the raw reads on its own, using fastp at Q25 for trimming and MiXCR for clone calling, and kept in-frame beta chains. Rows matching on CDR3 protein sequence are summarized as one entry with the most common DNA and genes. TCRdb, not the authors, supplied the V and J calls. The table for this sample lists roughly 290,000 distinct CDR3 sequences; 10% to 15% of them were counted only once. The ten largest clones represent 6.5% to 10% of the sample.

CDR1 and CDR2, looked up from the germline V gene, are SGDLS and YYNGEE. V is pruned by 1 base and J by 5 bases, leaving 4 bases of the junction without a gene match. The CDR3, cysteine through phenylalanine, is 14 amino acids long. Only the CDR3 DNA is retained, 42 bases long and in frame from the first base. The hyperthyroidism patients were between 18 and 65 years old and newly diagnosed, with a disease duration of less than 2 months. Any patient with an uncontrolled infection, another autoimmune disease, pregnancy or lactation was excluded. Clinical symptoms, serum thyroxine and TRAb, thyroid ultrasound, and orbital computed tomography formed the basis for the diagnoses. Blood from progressor patients was drawn when they were first diagnosed with hyperthyroidism, before any ophthalmopathy symptoms appeared. Ficoll-Paque density gradient centrifugation was used to isolate PBMCs from 8 to 10 ml of fresh peripheral blood. Progressor patients were initially diagnosed with Graves' hyperthyroidism and developed ophthalmopathy during follow-up. Total RNA was extracted using Trizol reagent, and RNA quality was assessed on an Agilent 2100 Bioanalyzer.

This entry comes from a study of T cells in Graves' hyperthyroidism and ophthalmopathy (dated 2019 in TCRdb). Turning to the overall study: Peripheral blood samples were taken at initial diagnosis, before any treatment was given. The 100 or so discovery patients were divided at random into training and test sets in a 7:3 ratio. Following sampling, methimazole starting at 30 mg daily was given to hyperthyroidism patients, and high-dose intravenous methylprednisolone was given to ophthalmopathy patients. To identify distinguishing TCR V-J signatures, a discovery cohort of about 100 patients was used, comprising some 45 with Graves' ophthalmopathy and 57 with stable Graves' hyperthyroidism. TCR Vbeta CDR3 sequencing of 135 peripheral blood samples (more than 40 ophthalmopathy, 75 to 80 hyperthyroidism and roughly 17 progressor patients) is reported in the paper. Prospective prediction of ophthalmopathy was tested in an independent validation cohort consisting of fewer than 20 hyperthyroidism patients and more than 15 patients who later progressed to ophthalmopathy. The study also compared thyroid tissue and blood T-cell repertoires from several Graves' hyperthyroidism patients.

The full study reports these points: No statistical method was used to fix the sample size in advance, and group allocation was not hidden from the investigators. During validation, the model predicted progression to ophthalmopathy a median of about 5.9 months ahead of onset, with almost 71% sensitivity and 72.22% specificity. Ophthalmopathy was separated from stable hyperthyroidism by a 13 V-J signature model, with about 86% sensitivity and around 81% specificity obtained in cross-validation and 80%/75% obtained in testing. Most expanded thyroid clonotypes (frequency above 0.001) were also detected in blood, a finding suggesting that blood repertoires may reflect thyroid immune responses.

The sample was blood. This sequence uses TRBV9 and TRBJ2-5; TRBD2 lines up with 8 middle nucleotides. The receptor comes from a woman in her twenties or thirties with Graves' hyperthyroidism that later progressed to Graves' ophthalmopathy. CDR3 loop: CASSVLAGGETQYF. The base sequence is TGTGCCAGCAGCGTACTAGCGGGTGGGGAGACCCAGTACTTC.